This TCR beta chain was profiled in a study of identical twins (dated by TCRdb to 2016 to 2017). Background for the entire study: To test whether fetal clonotypes persist, this study deep-sequenced TCR alpha and beta repertoires from monozygotic twins, from unrelated adults of various ages, and from cord blood. To rule out contamination, replicate twin experiments were performed at different times with different library preparation protocols.

About this clonotype: The specificity of this receptor is unknown. Per-base qualities were not stored, and no clone one base away is much larger.

The CDR3 has 14 amino acids, counting the end cysteine and phenylalanine. Only the CDR3 portion is preserved as DNA: 42 bases, with reading frame beginning at the first base. Trimming removed 7 bases from V and 5 bases from J, leaving 15 bases between the germline ends. Study-level results and caveats: Compared with coincidental sharing between unrelated individuals, out-of-frame TCR alpha sequences shared between twins showed an excess of sequences with low generation probability. In beta out-of-frame sequences, excess twin sharing was weaker, because having fewer shared sequences lowered the signal-to-noise ratio. Zero-insertion analyses could be partly confounded by invariant T cells such as MAIT and iNKT, although diverse VJ usage argued against such confounding for most clonotypes. Recombination models systematically underestimated out-of-frame TCR alpha sharing in monozygotic twins but agreed with sharing between unrelated individuals. Conclusions relied on cross-sectional statistical analysis, since the same donors could not be followed over many years. Fewer insertions were carried by abundant cord blood beta clonotypes; a weaker similar trend was observed in young adult naive repertoires, while no such trend was observed in memory repertoires.

Only healthy Caucasian donors were included. Three pairs of female monozygotic twins, all aged about 18 to 30 years, made up the twin cohort. The RNA used for TCR libraries was isolated from peripheral blood mononuclear cells. Libraries were prepared through 5' RACE. Sequencing was performed on an Illumina HiSeq 2000. Template switching introduced a universal primer binding site; the final cDNA contained a unique molecular identifier, enabling accurate counting of TCR cDNA molecules. First-strand cDNA for TCR alpha and beta chains was synthesized from specific primers in the conserved constant-segment region. To control for contamination, every cDNA library carried two barcodes: a SMART-Mk sample barcode plus Illumina barcodes. TruSeq adapter sequences along with Illumina sample barcodes were introduced in two successive PCR steps. The Illumina HiSeq platform was used with custom primers to sequence TCR alpha and beta cDNA libraries. The paper's processing steps were these. Raw reads were processed with MiGEC to extract unique molecular identifiers, and MiXCR was used to determine CDR3 positions. For each individual, recombination models were inferred using an EM algorithm with the repgenHMM and IGoR tools. Shared clonotype analysis was performed with the tcR package in R, normalizing sharing by the product of cloneset sizes. To study raw recombination free of thymic and clonal selection effects, out-of-frame nonproductive sequences were analyzed. TCRdb ran its own pipeline on the public reads, namely fastp trimming at Q25 and MiXCR clone calling, and kept in-frame beta chains. When rows share a CDR3 protein, they turn into one entry using the most common DNA and genes. The authors' filters were not applied to this entry. The sample profile shows 690,000 or so distinct CDR3 sequences; over 8.5% of them were found once. The ten largest clones capture approximately 0.94% of the sample.

These same records also appear under a second study, on yellow fever vaccine responses in identical twins. As described in the second report: The T cell response to vaccination in identical twins was reported by the authors to appear partly convergent and partly personalized. In identical twins, the study followed T cell clones that responded to the vaccine with precision.

Sequencing input: PBMCs. This clonotype was obtained from a woman between 18 and 29 years old in good health. This chain is built from TRBV12-3 or TRBV12-4 and TRBJ1-5; a weak D assignment points to TRBD1 (6 bases agree). In nucleotides, the sequence is TGTGCCAGCAACCCCCCGGGGGCAGATCAGCCCCAGCATTTT. The encoded protein is CASNPPGADQPQHF.